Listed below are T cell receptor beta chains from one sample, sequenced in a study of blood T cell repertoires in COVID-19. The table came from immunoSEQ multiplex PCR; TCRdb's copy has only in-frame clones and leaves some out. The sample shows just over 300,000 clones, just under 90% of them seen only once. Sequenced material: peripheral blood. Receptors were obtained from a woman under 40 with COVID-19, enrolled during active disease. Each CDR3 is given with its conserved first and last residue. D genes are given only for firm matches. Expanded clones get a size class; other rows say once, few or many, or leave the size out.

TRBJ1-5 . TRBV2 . TGTGCCAGCGGCAGGGGTTGGAGCAATCAGCCCCAGCATTTT CASGRGWSNQPQHF
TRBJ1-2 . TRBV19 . TGTGCCAGTACTAACGTATATGGCTACACCTTC CASTNVYGYTF
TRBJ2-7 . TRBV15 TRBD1 TGTGCCACCAGCAGAGATGGGGACAGCGACTACGAGCAGTACTTC CATSRDGDSDYEQYF
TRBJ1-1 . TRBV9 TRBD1 TGTGCCAGCAGCACCCGGACAGGGGAAGCTTTCTTT CASSTRTGEAFF
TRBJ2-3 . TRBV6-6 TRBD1 TGTGCCAGCAGTCGGACAGGCTCCGACACAGATACGCAGTATTTT CASSRTGSDTDTQYF
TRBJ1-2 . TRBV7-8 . TGTGCCAGCAGCTTAGGGGGGGTCGGCTATGGCTACACCTTC CASSLGGVGYGYTF
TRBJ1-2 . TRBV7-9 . TGTGCCAGCAGCTTAGCCCTGGAGGAGGTAGACTATGGCTACACCTTC CASSLALEEVDYGYTF
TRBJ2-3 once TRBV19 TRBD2 TGTGCCAGTAGTCCGAGCGGGGGGATCACAGATACGCAGTATTTT CASSPSGGITDTQYF
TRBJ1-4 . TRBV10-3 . TGTGCCATCAGTGAGCTTAATGAAAAACTGTTTTTT CAISELNEKLFF
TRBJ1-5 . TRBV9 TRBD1 TGTGCCAGCAGCGAGGGGGCGAGGAGCAATCAGCCCCAGCATTTT CASSEGARSNQPQHF
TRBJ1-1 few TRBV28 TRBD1 TGTGCCAGCAGTTCCCTCGTCTCCCCGACAGGGCTGAACACTGAAGCTTTCTTT CASSSLVSPTGLNTEAFF
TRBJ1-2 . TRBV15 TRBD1 TGTGCCACCAGCAGAGATGGACAGGCGTGGGGCTATGGCTACACCTTC CATSRDGQAWGYGYTF
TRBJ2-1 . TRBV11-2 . TGTGCCAGCAGCTTAGGGGGGGATGAGCAGTTCTTC CASSLGGDEQFF
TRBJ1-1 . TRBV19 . TGTGCCAGTAGTAGGTCTCAGCGGAAGACGACAATGAACACTGAAGCTTTCTTT CASSRSQRKTTMNTEAFF
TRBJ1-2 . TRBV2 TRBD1 TGTGCCAGCAGTGGGGACAGTCTTTATGGCTACACCTTC CASSGDSLYGYTF
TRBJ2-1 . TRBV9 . TGTGCCAGCAGCGCCGTGGCGGGGACCTACAATGAGCAGTTCTTC CASSAVAGTYNEQFF
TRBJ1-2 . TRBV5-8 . TGTGCCAGCAGCTTTCCGGACGGGGACTATGGCTACACCTTC CASSFPDGDYGYTF
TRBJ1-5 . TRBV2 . TGTGCCAGCAGTACGCGACAGGTAATCTATCAGCCCCAGCATTTT CASSTRQVIYQPQHF
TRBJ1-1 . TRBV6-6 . TGTGCCAGCACCCAAGGAGGGCTCACTGAAGCTTTCTTT CASTQGGLTEAFF
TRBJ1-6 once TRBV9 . TGTGCCAGCAGCGCCCAGGGAATTGATAATTCACCCCTCCACTTT CASSAQGIDNSPLHF
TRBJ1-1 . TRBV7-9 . TGTGCCAGCAGCTTTGGAGGGTTCGCTGAAGCTTTCTTT CASSFGGFAEAFF
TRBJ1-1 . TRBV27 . TGTGCCAGCAGTTTATCGCAGGCCCACACTGAAGCTTTCTTT CASSLSQAHTEAFF
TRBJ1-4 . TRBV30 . TGTGCCTGGAGCAGGGGCGAAAAACTGTTTTTT CAWSRGEKLFF
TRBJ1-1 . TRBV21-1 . TGTGCCAGCAGCAAAGGCGGCAGAGCTAACACTGAAGCTTTCTTT CASSKGGRANTEAFF
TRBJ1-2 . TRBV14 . TGTGCCAGCAGCCACCCCGGCGGGGGTGGCTACACCTTC CASSHPGGGGYTF
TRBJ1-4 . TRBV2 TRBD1 TGTGCCAGCAGTTCCGGGACAGGGACTGAAAAACTGTTTTTT CASSSGTGTEKLFF
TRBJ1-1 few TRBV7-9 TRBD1 TGTGCCAGCAGCTTAGTCAGGGGGCGTATCACTGAAGCTTTCTTT CASSLVRGRITEAFF
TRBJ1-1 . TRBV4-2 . TGTGCCAGCAGCCACGATATTTCAGGGGCGATGAACACTGAAGCTTTCTTT CASSHDISGAMNTEAFF
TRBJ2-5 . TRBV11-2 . TGTGCCAGCAGCTTAGGGTGGAGCGGCCCCTCGAAGACCCAGTACTTC CASSLGWSGPSKTQYF
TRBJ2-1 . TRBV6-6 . TGTGCCAGCACCTCCCTTAGGGGTGAGCAGTTCTTC CASTSLRGEQFF
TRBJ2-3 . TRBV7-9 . TGTGTCCACAGATCGGCAGGATTCACAGATACGCAGTATTTT CVHRSAGFTDTQYF
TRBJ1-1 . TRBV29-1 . TGCAGCGTTGATTATATCTTTGGGGAGTCCACTGAAGCTTTCTTT CSVDYIFGESTEAFF
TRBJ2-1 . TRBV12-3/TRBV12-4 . TGTGCCAGCAGTTTAAGACAGGCTCAGTTCTTC CASSLRQAQFF
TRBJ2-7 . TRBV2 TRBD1 TGTGCCAGCAGGCGGACAGGGAACTCCTACGAGCAGTACTTC CASRRTGNSYEQYF
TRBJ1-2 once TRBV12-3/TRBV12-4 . TGTGCCAGCGGGCGCTGGGGAGGAAATGGCTACACCTTC CASGRWGGNGYTF
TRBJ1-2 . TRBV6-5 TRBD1 TGTGCCAGCAGCAGGGGGCCTAACTATGGCTACACCTTC CASSRGPNYGYTF
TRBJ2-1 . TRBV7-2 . TGTGCCAGCAGCCAATTGGCCGATGAGCAGTTCTTC CASSQLADEQFF
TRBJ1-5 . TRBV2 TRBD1 TGTGCCAGCTCGGGACAGTACAATCAGCCCCAGCATTTT CASSGQYNQPQHF
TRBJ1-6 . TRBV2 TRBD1 TGTGCCAGCAGTGATGGGACAGCAAATTCACCCCTCCACTTT CASSDGTANSPLHF
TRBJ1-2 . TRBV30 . TGTGCCTGGACAACAGCCCCGGATGGCTACACCTTC CAWTTAPDGYTF
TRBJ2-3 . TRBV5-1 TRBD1 TGCGCCAGCAGGGGACAGCTTGAGGATACGCAGTATTTT CASRGQLEDTQYF
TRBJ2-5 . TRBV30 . TGTGCCTGGAGCCCTTGGGGGCGGGAGACCCAGTACTTC CAWSPWGRETQYF
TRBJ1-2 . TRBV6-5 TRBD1 TGTGCCAGCAGCAGCGGACAGGCCTCCTATGGCTACACCTTC CASSSGQASYGYTF
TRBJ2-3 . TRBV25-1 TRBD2 TGTGCCAGCAGTGAGGGACTAGCATTCGATACGCAGTATTTT CASSEGLAFDTQYF
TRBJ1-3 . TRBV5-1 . TGCGCCAGCAGCTTACAGGGTGATGGAAACACCATATATTTT CASSLQGDGNTIYF
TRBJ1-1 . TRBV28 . TGTGCCAGCAGTTCTCCGGGATCTTCCACTGAAGCTTTCTTT CASSSPGSSTEAFF
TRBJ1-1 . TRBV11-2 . TGTGCCAGCAGCTTAACAGGCTTCGGTACTGAAGCTTTCTTT CASSLTGFGTEAFF
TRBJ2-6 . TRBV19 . TGTGCCAGTAGTATCTTTTACAGGGCCACTGGGGCCAACGTCCTGACTTTC CASSIFYRATGANVLTF
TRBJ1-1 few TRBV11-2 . TGTGCCAGCAGCTTAGGCCAGGGGACTGAAGCTTTCTTT CASSLGQGTEAFF
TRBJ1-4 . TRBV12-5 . TGTGCTAGTGGTTCGACCGAGAGGGAAAAACTGTTTTTT CASGSTEREKLFF
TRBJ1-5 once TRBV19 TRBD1 TGTGCCAGTAGTACTAGGCGACAGGGGCTAAATAGCAATCAGCCCCAGCATTTT CASSTRRQGLNSNQPQHF
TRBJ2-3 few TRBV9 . TGTGCCAGCAGCGTCTTTATCAGGGATACGCAGTATTTT CASSVFIRDTQYF
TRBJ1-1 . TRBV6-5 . TGTGCCAGCACCCTCGGGGGTGAAGCTTTCTTT CASTLGGEAFF
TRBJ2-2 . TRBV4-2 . TGTGCCAGCAGCCACTTCACAGCGAACACCGGGGAGCTGTTTTTT CASSHFTANTGELFF
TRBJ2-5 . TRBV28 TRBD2 TGTGCCAGCATCCCTGGGACTAGCGGGGGGCGGACCCAGTACTTC CASIPGTSGGRTQYF